The rows below give T cell receptor beta chains drawn from one sample of a study of blood T cell repertoires in COVID-19. Some clones are missing from TCRdb's copy, which holds only in-frame ones; the method was immunoSEQ multiplex PCR. The sample records about 90,000 clones, more than 75% being singletons. The sequenced sample was peripheral blood. The receptors were sampled from a man between 65 and 85 years old with acute or convalescent COVID-19. Each CDR3 is given with its conserved first and last residue. D genes are given only for firm matches. Clone size is stated in some rows and not others, as once, few, many or a class when expanded.

abundance: -; d_gene: TRBD1; v_gene: TRBV6-1; j_gene: TRBJ1-1; CDR3aa: CASREGTANTEAFF; CDR3nt: TGTGCCAGCAGAGAAGGGACAGCCAACACTGAAGCTTTCTTT
abundance: -; d_gene: -; v_gene: TRBV7-9; j_gene: TRBJ1-2; CDR3aa: CASSLDLPAGFYGYTF; CDR3nt: TGTGCCAGCAGCTTAGATTTACCGGCGGGGTTCTATGGCTACACCTTC
abundance: -; d_gene: TRBD1; v_gene: TRBV7-3; j_gene: TRBJ2-1; CDR3aa: CASSLVGTGVNEQFF; CDR3nt: TGTGCCAGCAGCTTAGTGGGGACAGGGGTCAATGAGCAGTTCTTC
abundance: few; d_gene: TRBD1; v_gene: TRBV19; j_gene: TRBJ1-5; CDR3aa: CASSGTGGGNQPQHF; CDR3nt: TGTGCCAGTAGCGGTACAGGGGGTGGCAATCAGCCCCAGCATTTT
abundance: -; d_gene: -; v_gene: TRBV25-1; j_gene: TRBJ2-2; CDR3aa: CASSPPTGYTGELFF; CDR3nt: TGTGCCAGCAGTCCCCCCACAGGATACACCGGGGAGCTGTTTTTT
abundance: -; d_gene: -; v_gene: TRBV3-1/TRBV3-2; j_gene: TRBJ2-5; CDR3aa: CASSQGGSQYF; CDR3nt: TGTGCCAGCAGCCAAGGGGGCTCCCAGTACTTC
abundance: -; d_gene: -; v_gene: TRBV29-1; j_gene: TRBJ1-1; CDR3aa: CSVAVLNTEAFF; CDR3nt: TGCAGCGTTGCCGTTCTGAACACTGAAGCTTTCTTT
abundance: -; d_gene: -; v_gene: TRBV24-1; j_gene: TRBJ2-1; CDR3aa: CATSDSTTAHEQFF; CDR3nt: TGTGCCACCAGTGATTCTACCACCGCCCATGAGCAGTTCTTC
abundance: once; d_gene: -; v_gene: TRBV28; j_gene: TRBJ2-2; CDR3aa: CASGQGNTGELFF; CDR3nt: TGTGCCAGCGGCCAGGGAAACACCGGGGAGCTGTTTTTT
abundance: few; d_gene: -; v_gene: TRBV7-9; j_gene: TRBJ1-2; CDR3aa: CASSPVLANYGYTF; CDR3nt: TGTGCCAGCAGCCCGGTCCTAGCTAACTATGGCTACACCTTC
abundance: once; d_gene: TRBD1; v_gene: TRBV18; j_gene: TRBJ2-7; CDR3aa: CASSPLETGFSSYEQYF; CDR3nt: TGTGCCAGCTCACCACTGGAGACAGGGTTCAGCTCCTACGAGCAGTACTTC
abundance: -; d_gene: -; v_gene: TRBV12-2; j_gene: TRBJ1-5; CDR3aa: CASRLVPFGCNQPQHF; CDR3nt: TGTGCAAGTCGCTTAGTGCCCTTCGGGTGCAATCAGCCCCAGCATTTT
abundance: -; d_gene: TRBD1; v_gene: TRBV6-1; j_gene: TRBJ1-2; CDR3aa: CASSDGQGDGYTF; CDR3nt: TGTGCCAGCAGTGACGGACAGGGCGATGGCTACACCTTC
abundance: -; d_gene: -; v_gene: TRBV30; j_gene: TRBJ1-3; CDR3aa: CAWLSQGKAGNTIYF; CDR3nt: TGTGCCTGGCTGTCTCAGGGGAAGGCTGGAAACACCATATATTTT
abundance: -; d_gene: -; v_gene: TRBV4-1; j_gene: TRBJ2-7; CDR3aa: CASSQVLETVKYF; CDR3nt: TGCGCCAGCAGCCAAGTTTTAGAGACAGTGAAGTACTTC
abundance: -; d_gene: -; v_gene: TRBV19; j_gene: TRBJ2-2; CDR3aa: CASSSRVGELFF; CDR3nt: TGTGCCAGTAGTAGCAGGGTCGGGGAGCTGTTTTTT
abundance: -; d_gene: -; v_gene: TRBV3-1/TRBV3-2; j_gene: TRBJ2-7; CDR3aa: CASSQSAGGKEQYF; CDR3nt: TGTGCCAGCAGCCAATCCGCAGGGGGGAAAGAGCAGTACTTC
abundance: once; d_gene: -; v_gene: TRBV9; j_gene: TRBJ1-2; CDR3aa: CASSVAPDRASYGYTF; CDR3nt: TGTGCCAGCAGCGTAGCTCCGGACAGAGCATCCTATGGCTACACCTTC
abundance: -; d_gene: -; v_gene: TRBV9; j_gene: TRBJ2-5; CDR3aa: CASSSQGDTETQYF; CDR3nt: TGTGCCAGCAGCTCCCAAGGGGATACAGAGACCCAGTACTTC
abundance: -; d_gene: -; v_gene: TRBV15; j_gene: TRBJ2-5; CDR3aa: CATSRPPGGPETQYF; CDR3nt: TGTGCCACCAGCAGACCTCCGGGGGGCCCGGAGACCCAGTACTTC
abundance: -; d_gene: -; v_gene: TRBV21-1; j_gene: TRBJ1-5; CDR3aa: CASSKIGPLTNQPQHF; CDR3nt: TGTGCCAGCAGCAAAATTGGGCCGCTAACAAATCAGCCCCAGCATTTT
abundance: -; d_gene: TRBD1; v_gene: TRBV10-1; j_gene: TRBJ2-1; CDR3aa: CASSDRGTGEQFF; CDR3nt: TGCGCCAGCAGTGATAGAGGGACAGGCGAGCAGTTCTTC
abundance: -; d_gene: TRBD1; v_gene: TRBV29-1; j_gene: TRBJ2-3; CDR3aa: CSVLFTGGSDTQYF; CDR3nt: TGCAGCGTTTTATTCACAGGGGGTTCAGATACGCAGTATTTT
abundance: -; d_gene: -; v_gene: TRBV5-1; j_gene: TRBJ2-6; CDR3aa: CASSSNLTGFRANVLTF; CDR3nt: TGCGCCAGCAGTTCTAATTTAACAGGGTTTAGGGCCAACGTCCTGACTTTC
abundance: -; d_gene: TRBD2; v_gene: TRBV19; j_gene: TRBJ2-1; CDR3aa: CASSIESGSPEQFF; CDR3nt: TGTGCCAGTAGTATAGAGAGCGGGAGTCCTGAGCAGTTCTTC
abundance: few; d_gene: TRBD2; v_gene: TRBV3-1/TRBV3-2; j_gene: TRBJ2-2; CDR3aa: CASRAIWSGSSGELFF; CDR3nt: TGTGCCAGCAGGGCTATCTGGAGCGGGAGCTCCGGGGAGCTGTTTTTT
abundance: -; d_gene: TRBD1; v_gene: TRBV7-6; j_gene: TRBJ1-6; CDR3aa: CASSLGDRGSPLHF; CDR3nt: TGTGCCAGCAGCTTAGGGGACAGGGGATCACCCCTCCACTTT
abundance: once; d_gene: TRBD1; v_gene: TRBV18; j_gene: TRBJ2-1; CDR3aa: CASSRQGINEQFF; CDR3nt: TGTGCCAGCTCACGACAGGGCATCAATGAGCAGTTCTTC
abundance: -; d_gene: TRBD2; v_gene: TRBV29-1; j_gene: TRBJ2-5; CDR3aa: CSVGPSGRKTQYF; CDR3nt: TGCAGCGTTGGTCCTAGCGGGAGGAAGACCCAGTACTTC
abundance: many; d_gene: -; v_gene: TRBV27; j_gene: TRBJ1-1; CDR3aa: CASSLGIATEAFF; CDR3nt: TGTGCCAGCAGTTTAGGCATCGCAACTGAAGCTTTCTTT
abundance: -; d_gene: TRBD2; v_gene: TRBV19; j_gene: TRBJ2-1; CDR3aa: CASSIARAVVAGGRSEQFF; CDR3nt: TGTGCCAGTAGTATAGCCCGAGCGGTCGTGGCGGGGGGGCGTAGTGAGCAGTTCTTC
abundance: few; d_gene: -; v_gene: TRBV2; j_gene: TRBJ1-1; CDR3aa: CASRLGGGHLEAFF; CDR3nt: TGTGCCAGCAGATTAGGGGGGGGACACCTTGAAGCTTTCTTT
abundance: -; d_gene: -; v_gene: TRBV13; j_gene: TRBJ2-1; CDR3aa: CASSSEGSYNEQFF; CDR3nt: TGTGCCAGCAGCTCGGAGGGCTCCTACAATGAGCAGTTCTTC
abundance: -; d_gene: -; v_gene: TRBV11-2; j_gene: TRBJ2-1; CDR3aa: CASSSAYNEQFF; CDR3nt: TGTGCCAGCAGCTCTGCGTACAATGAGCAGTTCTTC
abundance: -; d_gene: -; v_gene: TRBV19; j_gene: TRBJ1-1; CDR3aa: CASSIDWSGANTEAFF; CDR3nt: TGTGCCAGTAGTATAGATTGGTCAGGGGCTAACACTGAAGCTTTCTTT
abundance: -; d_gene: -; v_gene: TRBV5-4; j_gene: TRBJ1-2; CDR3aa: CASSSGYRESGYGYTF; CDR3nt: TGTGCCAGCAGCTCGGGATACAGGGAAAGTGGGTATGGCTACACCTTC
abundance: -; d_gene: -; v_gene: TRBV28; j_gene: TRBJ2-1; CDR3aa: CASRETYYNEQFF; CDR3nt: TGTGCCAGCAGAGAGACATACTACAATGAGCAGTTCTTC
abundance: -; d_gene: -; v_gene: TRBV11-2; j_gene: TRBJ1-2; CDR3aa: CASSLVEGSGGYTF; CDR3nt: TGTGCCAGCAGCCTCGTGGAGGGGTCCGGCGGCTACACCTTC
abundance: -; d_gene: TRBD2; v_gene: TRBV5-1; j_gene: TRBJ2-2; CDR3aa: CASSLLAGGVANTGELFF; CDR3nt: TGCGCCAGCAGCTTGCTAGCGGGAGGCGTTGCGAACACCGGGGAGCTGTTTTTT
abundance: -; d_gene: TRBD1; v_gene: TRBV5-1; j_gene: TRBJ2-7; CDR3aa: CASSSEETGVYEQYF; CDR3nt: TGCGCCAGCAGCTCCGAGGAGACAGGGGTATACGAGCAGTACTTC
abundance: -; d_gene: TRBD1; v_gene: TRBV3-1/TRBV3-2; j_gene: TRBJ2-5; CDR3aa: CASSGQGIETQYF; CDR3nt: TGTGCCAGCAGCGGACAGGGTATCGAGACCCAGTACTTC
abundance: once; d_gene: -; v_gene: TRBV28; j_gene: TRBJ1-5; CDR3aa: CASADGRGLHQPQHF; CDR3nt: TGTGCCAGCGCCGATGGAAGGGGACTTCATCAGCCCCAGCATTTT
abundance: -; d_gene: TRBD1; v_gene: TRBV9; j_gene: TRBJ2-2; CDR3aa: CASSPTTGGWDTGELFF; CDR3nt: TGTGCCAGCAGCCCAACCACAGGGGGCTGGGACACCGGGGAGCTGTTTTTT
abundance: -; d_gene: TRBD2; v_gene: TRBV3-1/TRBV3-2; j_gene: TRBJ2-2; CDR3aa: CASSPGLAGDTGELFF; CDR3nt: TGTGCCAGCAGCCCCGGACTAGCGGGGGACACCGGGGAGCTGTTTTTT
abundance: -; d_gene: TRBD2; v_gene: TRBV7-8; j_gene: TRBJ2-1; CDR3aa: CASSPGAVAGLDEQFF; CDR3nt: TGTGCCAGCAGCCCGGGGGCTGTAGCGGGACTAGATGAGCAGTTCTTC